These 3 T cell receptor beta chains were sequenced from one sample in a study of cytomegalovirus exposure and HLA in healthy donors. It was with 60 Vbeta and 13 Jbeta primers that the PCR ran. The data were produced by immunoSEQ multiplex PCR, yet TCRdb's version contains in-frame clones alone and is incomplete. The sample includes under 200,000 clones, about 80% of them seen just once. Sample: PBMCs. All receptors come from a woman in her fifties or sixties in good health and CMV-seropositive.

The V and J genes are TRBV11-2 and TRBJ2-1, with 12 positions matching TRBD2. Per the germline V gene, CDR1 is SGHAT and CDR2 is FQNNGV. The CDR3 is 17 amino acids. With 5 bases clipped from V and 9 bases from J, the junction kept 14 bases outside the gene matches. CDR3 loop: CASSPKAGTSGHSEQFF. Written as DNA, the CDR3 is TGTGCCAGCAGCCCCAAAGCTGGGACTAGCGGGCATAGTGAGCAGTTCTTC.

As regards this clone: A read error may produce the germline difference seen at one junction end. The chain employs TRBV28 and TRBJ1-2; tentative D call: TRBD1 (5 bases). Germline CDR1 is MDHEN and CDR2 is SYDVKM. The CDR3 has 11 amino acids. The CDR3 coding sequence is TGTGCCAGCAGCCCGGATAGGGGCTGCACCTTC. Residues: CASSPDRGCTF.

This chain links TRBV6-1 with TRBJ2-3; 8 nucleotides line up with TRBD1. V lost 8 bases and J lost 0; bases outside the gene matches: 7. The CDR3 runs 15 residues. Germline assignment: CDR1 MNHNS and CDR2 SASEGT. CDR3 protein: CASHQGAFSTDTQYF. The CDR3 nucleotides read TGTGCCAGCCACCAGGGGGCCTTTAGCACAGATACGCAGTATTTT.